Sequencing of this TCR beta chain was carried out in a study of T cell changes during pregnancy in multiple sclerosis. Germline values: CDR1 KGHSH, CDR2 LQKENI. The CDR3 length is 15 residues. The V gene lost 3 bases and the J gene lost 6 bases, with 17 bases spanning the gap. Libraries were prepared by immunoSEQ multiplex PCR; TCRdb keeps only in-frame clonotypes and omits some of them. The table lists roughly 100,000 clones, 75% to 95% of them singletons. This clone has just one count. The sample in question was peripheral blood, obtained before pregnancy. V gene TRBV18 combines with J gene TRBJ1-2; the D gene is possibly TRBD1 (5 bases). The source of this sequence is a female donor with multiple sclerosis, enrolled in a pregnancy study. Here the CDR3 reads CASSPNIQGSDGYTF. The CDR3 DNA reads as TGTGCCAGCTCACCCAATATTCAGGGATCGGATGGCTACACCTTC.